A single TCR beta chain is shown here with its context. Unmatched junction bases numbered 5, after V lost 0 bases and J lost 5 bases. This CDR3 spans 16 amino acids. Germline values: CDR1 SGHRS, CDR2 YFSETQ. These data belong to a study of cytomegalovirus exposure and HLA in healthy donors. The study ran its PCR with 60 Vbeta and 13 Jbeta primers. Assay: immunoSEQ multiplex PCR; the TCRdb copy retains only in-frame clones and omits some. The data contain about 230,000 clones, over 75% of them singletons. The chain combines TRBV5-1 with TRBJ2-1; 10 bases match TRBD2. This sequence originates from a human donor in good health. Specimen: PBMCs. For the CDR3, the DNA is TGCGCCAGCAGCTTGGAGGCAGCGGGAGGGGACAATGAGCAGTTCTTC. Its translation: CASSLEAAGGDNEQFF.